This T cell receptor (beta chain) derives from a study of identical twins. Study observations and caveats: High-abundance cord blood beta clonotypes had fewer insertions; memory repertoires showed none. In monozygotic twins, models underestimated the sharing of out-of-frame TCR alpha.

The V end lost 2 bases, the J end lost 4 bases, and 18 bases lay between the germline ends. Looked up from germline, CDR1 is DFQATT and CDR2 is SNEGSKA (reference sequence). This CDR3 is built from 15 residues. TCRdb fed the 5' RACE reads into MiXCR, producing one record per CDR3 protein. This table holds 400,000 to 550,000 distinct CDR3 sequences, approximately 15% found once. Healthy Caucasians, and only they, were the donors. This clonotype was seen a few times. The antigen remains unidentified. The same sample was also studied in work on yellow fever vaccine responses in identical twins. That paper adds: After vaccination, twins' T cell response reportedly seemed partly convergent, partly personalized.

The origin of this receptor is a woman between 18 and 29 years old in good health. Specimen: CD4+ T cells sorted from blood. The chain links TRBV20-1 to TRBJ2-7; tentatively, D is TRBD1 (5 bases). CDR3 amino acids: CSARPGSSRLYEQYF. CDR3 DNA sequence: TGCAGTGCTAGACCAGGGTCCTCCCGTCTTTACGAGCAGTACTTC.